Below are 5 T cell receptor beta chains sequenced from a single sample in a study of control samples from healthy donors and cancer patients. The data were produced by immunoSEQ multiplex PCR, yet TCRdb's version contains in-frame clones alone and is incomplete. The sample lists roughly 100,000 clones, about four fifths occurring once. The source material was blood. Receptor source: a woman aged 50 to 60 in good health.

This clone was found once. The rearrangement links TRBV11-1 to TRBJ2-2, with 7 nucleotides matching TRBD2. CDR3 length: 16 residues. Germline assignment: CDR1 SGHAT and CDR2 FQDESV (reference sequence). The junction had 8 bases not matched to a gene; V was cut back by 5 bases and J by 2 bases. For the CDR3, the DNA is TGTGCCAGCAGCCGACGGGGGGATTCTAACACCGGGGAGCTGTTTTTT. Translating gives CASSRRGDSNTGELFF.

The chain has TRBV21-1 and TRBJ1-6. TRBV21-1 is an annotated pseudogene. This CDR3 contains 14 residues. The CDR3 protein is CASSKGAENSPLHF. DNA of the CDR3: TGTGCCAGCAGCAAAGGCGCCGAAAATTCACCCCTCCACTTT.

This chain uses TRBV6-2 or TRBV6-3 with TRBJ2-1; TRBD2 aligns across 7 bases. With 0 bases clipped from V and 7 bases from J, the junction kept 9 bases outside the gene matches. The CDR3 totals 16 residues. The germline V gene encodes CDR1 MNHEY and CDR2 SVGEGT. The CDR3 coding sequence is TGTGCCAGCAGTTACTCAGCGGGGTCTCATCCGAATGAGCAGTTCTTC. Its translation: CASSYSAGSHPNEQFF.

This chain uses TRBV12-3 or TRBV12-4 with TRBJ1-3; D is unresolved. V lost 1 base to trimming and J lost 7 bases, with 8 bases between them. This CDR3 region has 13 residues. CDR3 protein: CASSLGTFNTIYF. The CDR3 DNA follows: TGTGCCAGCAGTTTAGGAACCTTCAACACCATATATTTT.

The gene calls are TRBV5-1 and TRBJ2-5, with D maybe TRBD1 (6 bases). The germline V gene encodes CDR1 SGHRS and CDR2 YFSETQ. The V end was cut by 4 bases, the J end by 3 bases, with 16 bases between. The CDR3 is 15 residues long. CDR3 loop: CASSLAAGAEETQYF. CDR3 in DNA: TGCGCCAGCAGCCTGGCGGCAGGGGCGGAAGAGACCCAGTACTTC.